This paragraph covers one T cell receptor (beta chain) sequence. Its antigen is as yet unknown. This entry belongs to a study of OX40 agonist ivuxolimab in advanced cancers. Study findings and constraints: The investigators did not determine what antigen specificity the expanded peripheral T cells had.

TCRdb keeps only in-frame clones here, not all; method: immunoSEQ multiplex PCR. Of some 60,000 clones in the sample, about 85% are singletons; the top ten hold approximately 0.35%. J gave up 5 bases and V 3 bases, and 7 bases lay outside the gene matches. The germline V gene has CDR1 SGHTA and CDR2 FQGTGA. This CDR3 has 15 amino acids. If patients had autoimmune disease history or systemic immunosuppression, they were excluded. The clonotype was recovered from an adult with an advanced solid tumor such as melanoma, head and neck, liver or kidney cancer. Sample: CD4+ or CD8+ T cells sorted from blood, taken in a trial of the OX40 agonist ivuxolimab. The rearrangement links TRBV7-3 to TRBJ2-3, with 8 bases fitting TRBD2. This chain's CDR3 is CASSFLGGGRDTQYF. The CDR3 DNA is TGTGCCAGCAGCTTCCTAGGCGGGGGGCGAGATACGCAGTATTTT.